The T cell receptor beta chain described here comes from a study of CD8+ T cells in alopecia areata. General study points: Sequencing of scalp samples also captures resident alphabeta T cells of normal skin.

CDR3 length equals 13 residues. The ends lost 5 bases at V and 3 bases at J; junction bases unmatched: 4. Germline CDR1 reads FNHDT; CDR2 reads SITEND (reference sequence). For this clone: Antigen unknown. Here the gene names and germline are mouse. The read stops 4 residues short of the end of the CDR3; the missing end is completed from the germline J gene.

Pooled cells of cutaneous lymph node origin were sorted on CD4, CD8alpha, NKG2D, NKG2ACE and other markers. Extracted RNA was reverse transcribed, and the resulting cDNA served as sequencing template. Here immunoSEQ multiplex PCR was the method, and the copy in TCRdb shows in-frame clones only, minus some. The sample presents over 250,000 clones, none singletons. V and J are TRBV19 and TRBJ1-1; 7 bases align to TRBD1. The TCR sequence derives from a C3H/HeJ mouse with alopecia areata. This strain's MHC haplotype is H2-k. The specimen was CD4+ T cells sorted from a lymph node. Here the CDR3 reads CASRNRGDTEVFF. The covered CDR3 bases are TGTGCCAGCAGGAACAGGGGAGACACA.